These 28 T cell receptor beta chains came from one sample sequenced in a study of OX40 agonist ivuxolimab in advanced cancers. Only in-frame clones appear in the TCRdb table, and some are missing; sequencing was by immunoSEQ multiplex PCR. This sample yields 55,000 to 75,000 clones, of which over 80% are seen a single time; 5% to 7% belongs to the top ten. The sample here was CD4+ or CD8+ T cells sorted from blood, taken in a trial of the OX40 agonist ivuxolimab. These receptors were obtained from an adult with an advanced solid tumor such as melanoma, head and neck, liver or kidney cancer.

The chain is built from TRBV7-9 and TRBJ2-7, with D possibly TRBD2 on 6 matching bases. The germline V gene has CDR1 SEHNR and CDR2 FQNEAQ (reference sequence). Trimming cost V 3 bases and J 3 bases, with 9 bases left between them. There are 13 residues in the CDR3. The CDR3 sequence is CASSFEGGYEQYF. The CDR3 DNA reads as TGTGCCAGCAGCTTCGAGGGAGGCTACGAGCAGTACTTC.

The chain couples TRBV5-4 to TRBJ1-4; 9 bases line up with TRBD1. The V and J ends lost 2 bases and 10 bases, in that order; junction bases with no gene match: 6. The CDR3 is made up of 14 amino acids. Germline assignment: CDR1 SGHNT and CDR2 YYREEE (reference sequence). This CDR3 is CASSLWDRERKLFF. DNA for the CDR3: TGTGCCAGCAGCTTATGGGACAGGGAACGAAAACTGTTTTTT.

J is TRBJ1-5 and V is TRBV4-1, with 10 nucleotides matching TRBD1. The V gene end was trimmed by 4 bases and the J gene end by 2 bases; junction bases not matched to a gene: 5. Germline CDR1 reads MGHRA; CDR2 reads YSYEKL. The length of the CDR3 is 16 residues. Here the CDR3 reads CASSLTGTGGNQPQHF. The CDR3, as DNA: TGCGCCAGCAGCCTAACCGGGACAGGGGGCAATCAGCCCCAGCATTTT.

The chain recombines TRBV5-1 with TRBJ2-3; no clear D gene. The CDR3 contains 15 residues. CDR1 and CDR2 (germline): SGHRS, YFSETQ. The V end was cut by 4 bases, the J end by 1 base, with 13 bases between. The CDR3 bases are TGCGCCAGCAGCGACACATTTGGGGGCACAGATACGCAGTATTTT. Amino acids: CASSDTFGGTDTQYF.

V usage is TRBV27 and J usage is TRBJ1-5; D is uncertain. CDR3 size: 13 residues. Trimming stripped 5 bases from V and 7 bases from J, with 12 bases between. Germline values: CDR1 MNHEY, CDR2 SMNVEV (reference sequence). The CDR3 sequence: CASSGRAGQPQHF. The CDR3 nucleotides are TGTGCCAGCAGTGGGAGGGCGGGACAGCCCCAGCATTTT.

The chain links TRBV7-8 to TRBJ2-7; D remains unclear. Deletions cut 5 bases from V and 2 bases from J, with 13 bases between. The length of the CDR3 is 14 residues. Germline V CDR1 and CDR2: SGHVS, FQNEAQ. CDR3 residues: CASSLSTRAYEQYF. The CDR3 DNA reads as TGTGCCAGCAGCCTATCAACTCGAGCCTACGAGCAGTACTTC.

The rearrangement links TRBV11-3 to TRBJ2-2; D ambiguous. Germline V gene lookup returns CDR1 SGHNT and CDR2 YENEEA. Trimming removed 2 bases at V and 6 bases at J, with 7 bases between. The CDR3 consists of 13 residues. CDR3: CASSLRDPGELFF. CDR3 in DNA: TGTGCCAGCAGCTTACGTGACCCCGGGGAGCTGTTTTTT.

The chain joins TRBV4-2 to TRBJ1-5; D gene unclear. This CDR3 is built from 15 residues. The ends were cut back, 1 base at V and 3 bases at J, with 10 bases in the middle. Germline CDR1 LGHNA, CDR2 YNFKEQ. The CDR3 DNA is TGTGCCAGCAGCCAAGGAGGCAGACTCAATCAGCCCCAGCATTTT. This translates into CASSQGGRLNQPQHF.

The chain combines TRBV6-6 with TRBJ1-1; D unclear. Per the germline V gene, CDR1 is MNHNY and CDR2 is SVGAGI (reference sequence). The V end was cut by 7 bases, the J end by 1 base, with 13 bases between. The CDR3 contains 14 residues. CDR3 sequence (DNA): TGTGCCAGCATCGGGGAAAGTGGGAACACTGAAGCTTTCTTT. Translation: CASIGESGNTEAFF.

The chain combines TRBV4-3 with TRBJ2-1, with 11 bases lining up with TRBD2. The V segment lost 1 base and the J segment 4 bases; nucleotides outside the gene matches: 3. The CDR3 extends over 16 amino acids. The germline V gene encodes CDR1 LGHNA and CDR2 YSLEER. CDR3 protein: CASSQARTSGYNEQFF. CDR3 DNA: TGCGCCAGCAGCCAAGCCCGGACTAGCGGGTACAATGAGCAGTTCTTC.

The chain recombines TRBV7-3 with TRBJ2-1, with 15 positions matching TRBD2. Germline V lookup: CDR1 SGHTA, CDR2 FQGTGA. This CDR3 region has 16 residues. V was pared by 5 bases and J by 7 bases, with 6 bases of the junction left unmatched. CDR3 loop: CASSIAGTSGRNEQFF. CDR3 DNA sequence: TGTGCCAGCAGCATCGCCGGGACTAGCGGGAGGAATGAGCAGTTCTTC.

The chain combines TRBV6-6 with TRBJ2-3; D not certain. V lost 0 bases, J lost 5 bases, and 3 bases lay in between. The CDR3 sequence is 12 residues long. Germline V gene data show CDR1 as MNHNY and CDR2 as SVGAGI (reference sequence). The CDR3 DNA reads as TGTGCCAGCAGTTACTCCGGAGATACGCAGTATTTT. This codes for CASSYSGDTQYF.

The chain couples TRBV7-6 to TRBJ2-6; D remains unclear. The CDR3 sequence is 15 residues long. The V end lost 0 bases, the J end lost 0 bases, and 3 bases lay between the germline ends. CDR1 is SGHVS, CDR2 FNYEAQ, per germline. For the CDR3, the DNA is TGTGCCAGCAGCTTAGCATCCTCTGGGGCCAACGTCCTGACTTTC. This encodes CASSLASSGANVLTF.

CDR3 residues: CASSSIPRGEQYF. The CDR3 DNA reads as TGTGCCAGCAGTTCAATCCCCCGGGGGGAGCAGTACTTC. V usage is TRBV6-6 and J usage is TRBJ2-7; D is perhaps TRBD2 (6 bases). Germline V CDR1 and CDR2: MNHNY, SVGAGI (reference sequence). This CDR3 contains 13 residues. Trimming took 4 bases from V and 7 from J, leaving 14 bases between them.

This chain uses TRBV5-8 with TRBJ2-3; D remains unclear. From germline, CDR1 is SGHTS and CDR2 YDEGEE. The CDR3 has 15 amino acids. The germline V and J ends were trimmed by 1 base and 2 bases, with 11 bases remaining between them. The CDR3 bases are TGTGCCAGCAGCTTGAGTTGGGGAAACACAGATACGCAGTATTTT. Translation gives CASSLSWGNTDTQYF.

In its sample, this clone was seen a few times. V gene TRBV7-3 combines with J gene TRBJ2-7; D possibly corresponds to TRBD2 (6 bases). Trimming took 5 bases from V and 0 from J, leaving 11 bases between them. The CDR3 has 14 amino acids. The germline gives CDR1 SGHTA, CDR2 FQGTGA. The CDR3 nucleotides are TGTGCCAGCAGCCCCGGGGGTAGCTCCTACGAGCAGTACTTC. Its protein product is CASSPGGSSYEQYF.

The rearrangement joins TRBV28 to TRBJ2-1, with a possible D match to TRBD1 (6 bases). The CDR3 loop spans 15 amino acids. Per the germline V gene, CDR1 is MDHEN and CDR2 is SYDVKM. V lost 4 bases, J lost 3 bases, and 13 bases lay in between. CDR3 sequence (DNA): TGTGCCAGCAGTTCCCAGGGGTCCGGCTACAATGAGCAGTTCTTC. This translates into CASSSQGSGYNEQFF. Full variable domain (remainder filled in from reference TRBV28 and TRBJ2-1): DVKVTQSSRYLVKRTGEKVFLECVQDMDHENMFWYRQDPGLGLRLIYFSYDVKMKEKGDIPEGYSVSREKKERFSLILESASTNQTSMYLCASSSQGSGYNEQFFGPGTRLTVL.

The J gene is TRBJ2-7, the V gene TRBV7-2, with 8 nucleotides matching TRBD2. Germline V gene data show CDR1 as SGHTA and CDR2 as FQGNSA. The CDR3 sequence is 15 residues long. With V trimmed by 1 base and J by 7 bases, 9 bases remained unmatched. CDR3 sequence: CASSLDPSGLREQYF. The CDR3, as DNA: TGTGCCAGCAGCTTAGATCCTAGCGGGCTCAGGGAGCAGTACTTC.

The genes are TRBV6-1 and TRBJ1-2; 8 bases are a match to TRBD1. Germline V gene data show CDR1 as MNHNS and CDR2 as SASEGT. With V trimmed by 2 bases and J by 0 bases, 14 bases remained unmatched. This CDR3 is 19 amino acids long. The CDR3 loop reads CASSERIRRQGLPNYGYTF. The CDR3 bases are TGTGCCAGCAGTGAACGGATCCGGAGACAGGGGCTTCCTAACTATGGCTACACCTTC.

The chain combines TRBV18 with TRBJ1-4; possibly TRBD1 for D (6 bases). V was clipped by 3 bases and J by 4 bases, with 12 bases between them. CDR1 and CDR2 (germline): KGHSH, LQKENI. The length of the CDR3 is 15 residues. CDR3 DNA sequence: TGTGCCAGCTCACCCCGACAGGCAATTAATGAAAAACTGTTTTTT. Its translation: CASSPRQAINEKLFF.

This chain uses TRBV10-3 with TRBJ2-1; 12 bases agree with TRBD2. This CDR3 region has 18 residues. CDR1 is ENHRY, CDR2 SYGVKD, per germline. Losses at the gene ends were 10 bases for V and 4 bases for J; bases not matched to a gene: 17. The DNA of the CDR3 is TGTGCCACCGGGACAGCTACCGGGACTAGCGGGTCTTACAATGAGCAGTTCTTC. Translating it yields CATGTATGTSGSYNEQFF.

The J gene is TRBJ2-1, the V gene TRBV11-3; 7 bases match TRBD2. The ends lost 0 bases at V and 0 bases at J; junction bases unmatched: 11. The CDR3 extends over 19 amino acids. Germline CDR1 and CDR2: SGHNT and YENEEA. CDR3: CASSLETWGGGSSYNEQFF. CDR3 nucleotides: TGTGCCAGCAGCTTAGAAACTTGGGGGGGAGGAAGCTCCTACAATGAGCAGTTCTTC. The variable domain in full, completed from reference TRBV11-3 and TRBJ2-1, reads EAGVVQSPRYKIIEKKQPVAFWCNPISGHNTLYWYLQNLGQGPELLIRYENEEAVDDSQLPKDRFSAERLKGVDSTLKIQPAELGDSAVYLCASSLETWGGGSSYNEQFFGPGTRLTVL.

This chain links TRBV6-1 with TRBJ1-2; unclear D gene. The CDR3 runs 14 residues. Germline loops: CDR1 MNHNS, CDR2 SASEGT. The V gene lost 2 bases and the J gene lost 3 bases, with 10 bases spanning the gap. CDR3 nucleotide sequence: TGTGCCAGCAGTGAAAGATGGGGTGACTATGGCTACACCTTC. It specifies CASSERWGDYGYTF.

The V gene is TRBV19, the J gene TRBJ2-1, with 10 bases matching TRBD2. The germline CDR1 and CDR2 sequences are LNHDA and SQIVND (reference sequence). V was pared by 1 base and J by 4 bases, with 4 bases of the junction left unmatched. The CDR3 covers 16 residues. The CDR3 loop is CASSIGRTSGYNEQFF. The CDR3 DNA reads TGTGCCAGTAGTATAGGTAGGACTAGCGGTTACAATGAGCAGTTCTTC. Together with reference TRBV19 and TRBJ2-1, the CDR3 gives the full variable domain: DGGITQSPKYLFRKEGQNVTLSCEQNLNHDAMYWYRQDPGQGLRLIYYSQIVNDFQKGDIAEGYSVSREKKESFPLTVTSAQKNPTAFYLCASSIGRTSGYNEQFFGPGTRLTVL.

This rearrangement joins TRBV9 to TRBJ2-2, with D perhaps matching TRBD1 (5 bases). V dropped 0 bases and J dropped 1 base, with 7 bases sitting between them. Per germline, CDR1 SGDLS and CDR2 YYNGEE. The CDR3 length is 15 residues. DNA of the CDR3: TGTGCCAGCAGCGTAGGCGGACAGAACACCGGGGAGCTGTTTTTT. Residues: CASSVGGQNTGELFF.

This sequence joins TRBV7-9 and TRBJ2-5; no definite D call. The CDR3 totals 15 residues. V was pared by 4 bases and J by 5 bases, with 17 bases between. The germline V gene encodes CDR1 SEHNR and CDR2 FQNEAQ (reference sequence). CDR3 amino acids: CASSSPEILRETQYF. The CDR3, as DNA: TGTGCCAGCAGCTCCCCAGAGATTTTAAGGGAGACCCAGTACTTC. Complete variable domain (other parts from reference TRBV7-9 and TRBJ2-5): DTGVSQNPRHKITKRGQNVTFRCDPISEHNRLYWYRQTLGQGPEFLTYFQNEAQLEKSRLLSDRFSAERPKGSFSTLEIQRTEQGDSAMYLCASSSPEILRETQYFGPGTRLLVL.

The gene calls are TRBV25-1 and TRBJ2-5, with D hard to call. This CDR3 has 11 residues. V lost 4 bases to trimming and J lost 7 bases, with 7 bases between them. CDR1 and CDR2 (germline): MGHDK, SYGVNS. CDR3 amino acids: CASSGSGTQYF. The CDR3 coding sequence is TGTGCCAGCAGTGGATCGGGGACCCAGTACTTC.

In this sample, this clone turned up a few times. The chain recombines TRBV27 with TRBJ1-6; D is possibly TRBD1 (5 bases). Trimming stripped 0 bases from V and 10 bases from J, with 10 bases between. Germline V CDR1 and CDR2: MNHEY, SMNVEV (reference sequence). This CDR3 contains 14 residues. The CDR3 sequence: CASSLSGGWSPLHF. As DNA, the CDR3 is TGTGCCAGCAGTTTATCCGGGGGATGGTCACCCCTCCACTTT.